These 6 T cell receptor beta chains were sequenced from one sample in a study of blood T cell repertoires in COVID-19. Libraries were prepared by immunoSEQ multiplex PCR; TCRdb keeps only in-frame clonotypes and omits some of them. The data hold over 250,000 clones, with around three quarters observed a single time. Sample: peripheral blood. Receptor source: a woman older than 75 with acute or convalescent COVID-19.

The chain is built from TRBV19 and TRBJ2-4, with 7 bases matching TRBD1. The CDR3 has 15 amino acids. Unmatched junction bases numbered 6, after V lost 5 bases and J lost 2 bases. The germline V gene encodes CDR1 LNHDA and CDR2 SQIVND (reference sequence). The CDR3 sequence is CASSSQTGTKNIQYF. The CDR3, as DNA: TGTGCCAGTAGTTCTCAGACAGGGACCAAAAACATTCAGTACTTC.

This clone showed up just a few times. V and J are TRBV7-2 and TRBJ2-7; TRBD1 might be the D (5 bases). CDR3 length equals 13 residues. The germline V gene has CDR1 SGHTA and CDR2 FQGNSA. V dropped 5 bases and J dropped 0 bases, with 8 bases sitting between them. CDR3 region: CASSPRASYEQYF. The CDR3 DNA sequence: TGTGCCAGCAGCCCCAGGGCCTCCTACGAGCAGTACTTC.

V and J are TRBV2 and TRBJ2-1; 13 nucleotides agree with TRBD2. Trimming at V came to 6 bases and at J to 8 bases, leaving 7 bases not matched to a gene. Per germline, CDR1 SNHLY and CDR2 FYNNEI. This CDR3 is built from 15 residues. For the CDR3, the DNA is TGTGCCAGCAGGAGGACTAGCGGGAGATCGGATGAGCAGTTCTTC. The encoded protein is CASRRTSGRSDEQFF. Supplemented by reference TRBV2 and TRBJ2-1, the full variable domain reads EPEVTQTPSHQVTQMGQEVILRCVPISNHLYFYWYRQILGQKVEFLVSFYNNEISEKSEIFDDQFSVERPDGSNFTLKIRSTKLEDSAMYFCASRRTSGRSDEQFFGPGTRLTVL.

In this sample, this clone turned up once. The CDR3 is CASSETGATGNTIYF. In DNA, the CDR3 is TGTGCCAGCAGTGAAACAGGGGCAACTGGAAACACCATATATTTT. The chain is built from TRBV6-1 and TRBJ1-3; 7 nucleotides line up with TRBD1. CDR1 MNHNS and CDR2 SASEGT come from the germline V gene. The CDR3 length is 15 residues. The ends lost 2 bases at V and 2 bases at J; junction bases unmatched: 3.

V usage is TRBV6-2 or TRBV6-3 and J usage is TRBJ1-4; D perhaps matches TRBD1 (5 bases). This CDR3 contains 15 residues. Between the trimmed V and J ends, which lost 2 bases and 4 bases, there was a span of 11 bases. The germline gives CDR1 MNHEY, CDR2 SVGEGT. The CDR3 spells CASSYSGANNEKLFF. The CDR3 coding sequence is TGTGCCAGCAGTTACAGCGGGGCCAATAATGAAAAACTGTTTTTT.

The chain uses TRBV5-1 and TRBJ1-2, with D possibly TRBD1 on 6 matching bases. The V gene's germline CDR1 is SGHRS and CDR2 YFSETQ. Trimming left V 0 bases short and J 8 bases short, with 17 bases between. CDR3 length: 15 residues. This CDR3 reads CASSLDLGGKSGYTF. The DNA of the CDR3 is TGCGCCAGCAGCTTGGATTTAGGGGGAAAGTCAGGCTACACCTTC.